Described below is a single TCR beta chain sequence and its context. Its specificity is unknown. The data originate from a study of cytomegalovirus exposure and HLA in healthy donors. Across the study: Samples from HLA-typed donors yielded about 85 million unique TCRs in an early data release. Regarding the study as a whole: Fewer N-insertions than the roughly 630-donor mean were reportedly shown by an Asian-associated ancestry cluster in a later analysis.

Researchers ran the PCR with 60 Vbeta and 13 Jbeta primers. Sequenced by immunoSEQ multiplex PCR; TCRdb stores in-frame clones only, minus some. The data hold over 130,000 clones, with approximately 85% observed a single time. This sequence originates from a woman aged 35 to 49 in good health and CMV-seronegative. Sequenced material: PBMCs.

CDR3 sequence: CASSPISGRGSNEQFF. The CDR3 DNA reads as TGTGCCAGCAGCCCTATTAGCGGGAGAGGGTCCAATGAGCAGTTCTTC. The chain has TRBV27 and TRBJ2-1; TRBD2 matches at 9 bases. CDR3 length: 16 residues. The germline V gene has CDR1 MNHEY and CDR2 SMNVEV (reference sequence). V was clipped by 6 bases and J by 6 bases; unmatched bases: 12.